Listed below are T cell receptor beta chains from one sample, sequenced in a study of metastatic and nonmetastatic thyroid tumors. TCRdb re-called clones from the PCR reads using MiXCR. Among some 25,000 clones listed, about 20% were seen once. Sample: blood. The receptor source for this set is a male donor with papillary thyroid cancer or a benign thyroid nodule (not recorded which). Some clones in this sample may be carry-over from other donors' samples. Both conserved end residues are part of each CDR3. D genes are given only for firm matches. A clone size is listed for some rows: how often the clone was seen (once, few, many), or a class if it is expanded.

cdr3_nt cdr3_aa j_call clone_size v_call d_call cdr3_length
TGTGCCAGCAGCCAGAGACAGGAGGAAGATACGCAGTATTTT CASSQRQEEDTQYF TRBJ2-3 few TRBV6-2/TRBV6-3 . 14
TGCGCCAGCAGCCAAGGGGAGATCGCGGGGGCCCTTTTAAATACGCAGTATTTT CASSQGEIAGALLNTQYF TRBJ2-3 . TRBV4-1 . 18
TGTGCCAGTAGTTCCCATGGCAATCAGCCCCAGCATTTT CASSSHGNQPQHF TRBJ1-5 many TRBV19 . 13
TGCGCCAGCAGCCGACCGGGACAGGGGAGTTATGAGCAGTTCTTC CASSRPGQGSYEQFF TRBJ2-1 many TRBV4-1 TRBD1 15
TGCGCCAGCAGCCGAGGACTAGGGGCCTACGAGCAGTACTTC CASSRGLGAYEQYF TRBJ2-7 . TRBV5-1 TRBD2 14
TGTGCCAGCAGCTTAGGGACTAGCGGCACTTACAATGAGCAGTTCTTC CASSLGTSGTYNEQFF TRBJ2-1 . TRBV13 TRBD2 16
TGCAGTGCTAGTGTCCGGGTTGGCAATCAGCCCCAGCATTTT CSASVRVGNQPQHF TRBJ1-5 many TRBV20-1 . 14
TGTGCCAGCAGCTTATCGCTTTCAGGGGCGTACAATGAGCAGTTCTTC CASSLSLSGAYNEQFF TRBJ2-1 many TRBV7-9 . 16
TGTGCCAGCAAGAACCGGGACGGTGGGGCCTTTGGAAAACTGTTTTTT CASKNRDGGAFGKLFF TRBJ1-4 many TRBV5-4 . 16
TGTGCCAGCAGCGTCGTAAGGTGGGGGGCGCAGGGCAATCAGCCCCAGCATTTT CASSVVRWGAQGNQPQHF TRBJ1-5 many TRBV5-6 . 18
TGTGCCAGCAGTGACACTGGACTAGCTCATGAAAAACTGTTTTTT CASSDTGLAHEKLFF TRBJ1-4 many TRBV6-4 . 15
TGCAGCCATAGCGGGGGCTACAATGAGCAGTTCTTC CSHSGGYNEQFF TRBJ2-1 many TRBV20-1 TRBD2 12
TGTGCCAGCAGCTCTATCGGGGGTACGCAGTATTTT CASSSIGGTQYF TRBJ2-3 . TRBV11-3 . 12
TGTGCCAGCAGTGAGGGGACTAGCGGGAATGAGCAGTTCTTC CASSEGTSGNEQFF TRBJ2-1 many TRBV6-4 TRBD2 14
TGTGCCAGTAGCGACACAACCGTAGGACAGGTCTACGAGCAGTACTTC CASSDTTVGQVYEQYF TRBJ2-7 . TRBV19 TRBD1 16
TGTGCCAGCAGTTACGTGATGAACACTGAAGCTTTCTTT CASSYVMNTEAFF TRBJ1-1 many TRBV6-2/TRBV6-3 . 13
TGCGCCAGCAGCCAAGTTCTGGCACGGGGAAACACCATATATTTT CASSQVLARGNTIYF TRBJ1-3 many TRBV4-1 . 15
TGTGCCAGCAGCTTAGCACAGGCCCATGAGCAGTTCTTC CASSLAQAHEQFF TRBJ2-1 medium-sized TRBV11-3 . 13
TGTGCCAGCAGTGAAATGAACACTGAAGCTTTCTTT CASSEMNTEAFF TRBJ1-1 many TRBV28 . 12
TGTGCCAGCAGCTCGCCCGAGAGGAAGACTGAAGCTTTCTTT CASSSPERKTEAFF TRBJ1-1 many TRBV3-1 . 14
TGTGCCAGCAGCTTAGTGTGGACTGAAGCTTTCTTT CASSLVWTEAFF TRBJ1-1 few TRBV28 . 12
TGTGCCAGCAGTGTGGGGACAGGGGGTAATGAAAAACTGTTTTTT CASSVGTGGNEKLFF TRBJ1-4 many TRBV25-1 TRBD1 15
TGTGCCAGCACTCCCAGCGGGCCGCGGACTGAAGCTTTCTTT CASTPSGPRTEAFF TRBJ1-1 once TRBV6-1 . 14
TGCGCCAGCAGCTTGAGAGGGACAGATTCACCCCTCCACTTT CASSLRGTDSPLHF TRBJ1-6 . TRBV5-1 TRBD1 14
TGTGCCACCCGCAGAGAGGGGGGGGATCAGCAGTCCTTC CATRREGGDQQSF TRBJ2-7 . TRBV15 . 13
TGTGCCAGCAGCTTAAGTCAAGGCCGCGAGCAGTACTTC CASSLSQGREQYF TRBJ2-7 many TRBV7-2 . 13
TGTGCCAGCAGTTTAATCCCTAGCGGAGAGACCCAGTACTTC CASSLIPSGETQYF TRBJ2-5 many TRBV28 TRBD2 14
TGCAGTGCAAACAGCCGGGACGGCCGTCGGGACACCATATATTTT CSANSRDGRRDTIYF TRBJ1-3 many TRBV20-1 . 15
TGTGCCAGCAGCATACAGGGGGATGATGGCTACACCTTC CASSIQGDDGYTF TRBJ1-2 many TRBV2 TRBD1 13
TGTGCCAGCTCACCAAACAGGGGGGATGGCTACACCTTC CASSPNRGDGYTF TRBJ1-2 many TRBV18 TRBD1 13
TGCAGTGCTGGTACAAGGGGGGAGACCCAGTACTTC CSAGTRGETQYF TRBJ2-5 many TRBV20-1 . 12
TGTGCCAGCAGCCAAGATCGGGCTGGGAGTGAAAAACTGATTTTT CASSQDRAGSEKLIF TRBJ1-4 once TRBV4-2 . 15
TGTGCCAGCAGTTTAACAGATAGCACAGATACGCAGTATTTT CASSLTDSTDTQYF TRBJ2-3 many TRBV28 . 14
TGTGCCAGTAGTCTGGGCAGGGGAACCGCTAACTATGGCTACACCTTC CASSLGRGTANYGYTF TRBJ1-2 . TRBV19 . 16
TGCGCCAGCAGCTCCCCCGCGGGAGGGGATTACAATGAGCAGTTCTTC CASSSPAGGDYNEQFF TRBJ2-1 many TRBV5-1 TRBD2 16
TGTGCCAGCCTTAATAGGTTAGGGGGAGAGACCCAGTACTTC CASLNRLGGETQYF TRBJ2-5 medium-sized TRBV6-2/TRBV6-3 . 14
TGCGCCAGCAGCTTGGAACTCAGGGGAGGAACTGAAGCTTTCTTT CASSLELRGGTEAFF TRBJ1-1 medium-sized TRBV5-1 . 15
TGTGCCAGCAGGAAAATGGGACAGCAGCAGTTCTTC CASRKMGQQQFF TRBJ2-1 many TRBV2 TRBD1 12
TGTGCCACCAGCAGAGATTTTCAGGGGGCGACTTATGAAAAACTGTTTTTT CATSRDFQGATYEKLFF TRBJ1-4 many TRBV15 TRBD1 17
TGTGCCAGTAGCTACAGGGGACCCTCAGATACGCCGTATTTT CASSYRGPSDTPYF TRBJ2-3 . TRBV19 TRBD1 14